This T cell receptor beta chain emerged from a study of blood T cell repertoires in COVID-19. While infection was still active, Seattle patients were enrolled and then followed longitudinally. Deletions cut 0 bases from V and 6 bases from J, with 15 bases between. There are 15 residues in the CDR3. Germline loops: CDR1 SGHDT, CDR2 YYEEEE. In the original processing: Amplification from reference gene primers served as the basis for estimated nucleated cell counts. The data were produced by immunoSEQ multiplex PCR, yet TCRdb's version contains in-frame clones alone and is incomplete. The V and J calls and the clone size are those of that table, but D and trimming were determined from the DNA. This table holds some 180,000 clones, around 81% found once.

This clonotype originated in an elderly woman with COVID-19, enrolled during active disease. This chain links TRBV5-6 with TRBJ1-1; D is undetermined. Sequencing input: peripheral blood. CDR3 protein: CASSLVGSTGSEAFF. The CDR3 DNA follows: TGTGCCAGCAGCTTGGTGGGGAGCACGGGGTCTGAAGCTTTCTTT.